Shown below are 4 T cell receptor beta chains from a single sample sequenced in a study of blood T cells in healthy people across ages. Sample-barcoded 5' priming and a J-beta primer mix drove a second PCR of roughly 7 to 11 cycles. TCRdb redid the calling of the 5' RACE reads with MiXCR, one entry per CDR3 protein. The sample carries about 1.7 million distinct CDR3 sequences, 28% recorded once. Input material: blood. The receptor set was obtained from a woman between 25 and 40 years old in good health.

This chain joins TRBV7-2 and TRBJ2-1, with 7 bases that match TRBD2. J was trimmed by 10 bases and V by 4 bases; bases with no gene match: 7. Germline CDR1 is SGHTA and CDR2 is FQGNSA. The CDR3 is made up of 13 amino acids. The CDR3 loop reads CASSSVNGGEQFF. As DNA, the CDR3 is TGTGCCAGCAGCTCGGTAAACGGGGGGGAGCAGTTCTTC.

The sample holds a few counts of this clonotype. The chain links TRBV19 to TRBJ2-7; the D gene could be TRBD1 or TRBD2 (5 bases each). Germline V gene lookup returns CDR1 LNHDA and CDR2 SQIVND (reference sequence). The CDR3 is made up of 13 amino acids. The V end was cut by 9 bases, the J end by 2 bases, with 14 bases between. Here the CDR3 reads CASGVGHPYEQYF. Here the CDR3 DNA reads TGTGCCAGCGGGGTAGGACACCCCTACGAGCAGTACTTC.

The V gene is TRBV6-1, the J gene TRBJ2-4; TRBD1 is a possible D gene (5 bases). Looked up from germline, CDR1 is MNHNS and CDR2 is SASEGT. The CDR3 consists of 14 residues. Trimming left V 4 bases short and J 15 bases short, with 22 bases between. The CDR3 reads CASSVQGERSERYF. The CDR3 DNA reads TGTGCCAGCAGTGTTCAAGGGGAAAGGAGCGAGCGGTACTTC.

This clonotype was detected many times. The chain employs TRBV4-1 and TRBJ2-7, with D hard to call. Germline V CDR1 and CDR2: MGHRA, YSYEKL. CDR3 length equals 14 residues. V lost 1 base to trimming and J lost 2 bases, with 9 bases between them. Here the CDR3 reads CASSQGVQTYEQYF. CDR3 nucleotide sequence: TGCGCCAGCAGCCAAGGTGTACAGACCTACGAGCAGTACTTC.